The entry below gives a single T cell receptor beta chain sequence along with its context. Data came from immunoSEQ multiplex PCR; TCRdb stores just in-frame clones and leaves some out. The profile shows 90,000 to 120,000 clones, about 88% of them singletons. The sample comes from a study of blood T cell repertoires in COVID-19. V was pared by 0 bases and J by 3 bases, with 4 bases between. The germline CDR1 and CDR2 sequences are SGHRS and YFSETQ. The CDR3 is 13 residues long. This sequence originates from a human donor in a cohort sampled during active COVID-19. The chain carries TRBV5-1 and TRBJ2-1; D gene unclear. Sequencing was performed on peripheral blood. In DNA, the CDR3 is TGCGCCAGCAGCTTGGGAGACTACAATGAGCAGTTCTTC. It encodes CASSLGDYNEQFF. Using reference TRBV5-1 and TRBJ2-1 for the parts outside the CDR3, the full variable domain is KAGVTQTPRYLIKTRGQQVTLSCSPISGHRSVSWYQQTPGQGLQFLFEYFSETQRNKGNFPGRFSGRQFSNSRSEMNVSTLELGDSALYLCASSLGDYNEQFFGPGTRLTVL.